This entry is about one T cell receptor (beta chain). Method: immunoSEQ multiplex PCR; TCRdb's copy keeps in-frame clones and lacks some. The data hold around 210,000 clones, with 75% to 85% observed a single time. This record comes from a study of blood T cell repertoires in COVID-19. Seattle-derived patients entered the study during active infection and were followed longitudinally. The CDR3 consists of 17 residues. Losses at the gene ends were 5 bases for V and 1 base for J; bases not matched to a gene: 8. CDR1 LNHDA and CDR2 SQIVND come from the germline V gene (reference sequence). The J gene is TRBJ2-6, the V gene TRBV19; 7 bases match TRBD1. This TCR came from a man aged 45-65 years with COVID-19, enrolled during active disease. Sequenced material: peripheral blood. CDR3 DNA sequence: TGTGCCAGTAGTCCCCGGGACAGAGTATCTGGGGCCAACGTCCTGACTTTC. Translation: CASSPRDRVSGANVLTF.